What follows are 19 T cell receptor beta chains derived from one specimen sequenced in a study of shared clonotypes between healthy human individuals. Generated by immunoSEQ multiplex PCR, the TCRdb table keeps only in-frame clones and is missing some. The sample records about 2.4 million clones, roughly 93% being singletons. The sequenced material came from naive CD4+ T cells from PBMCs. The subset: CD45RA+ positively selected. These receptor sequences come from a young man in good health. Some clones in this sample may be carry-over from other donors' samples.

This chain joins TRBV7-2 and TRBJ2-3; 8 positions agree with TRBD2. CDR1 SGHTA and CDR2 FQGNSA come from the germline V gene. V gave up 2 bases and J gave up 4 bases; unmatched junction bases: 5. The CDR3 spans 15 residues. CDR3 in amino acids: CASSLQRGRPDTQYF. Written as DNA, the CDR3 is TGTGCCAGCAGCTTACAGCGGGGGAGACCAGATACGCAGTATTTT.

This chain links TRBV4-3 with TRBJ1-5; 7 nucleotides agree with TRBD1. The CDR3 length is 14 residues. The germline V gene encodes CDR1 LGHNA and CDR2 YSLEER. V lost 4 bases to trimming and J lost 6 bases; unmatched junction nucleotides: 6. CDR3 protein: CASSLTRGPQPQHF. The DNA for the CDR3 is TGCGCCAGCAGCCTTACTAGGGGGCCTCAGCCCCAGCATTTT.

The CDR3 DNA follows: TGTGCCAGCTCACCAGTCGACAGTTCTCGGGACACCATATATTTT. Protein: CASSPVDSSRDTIYF. The V gene is TRBV18, the J gene TRBJ1-3; a possible D gene is TRBD1 (5 bases). This CDR3 has 15 amino acids. Germline V CDR1 and CDR2: KGHSH, LQKENI. V shed 2 bases and J shed 8 bases, with 16 bases lying between them.

In the case of this clone: Other DNA sequences from this sample encode an identical CDR3 as well. This chain connects TRBV28 to TRBJ1-2, with TRBD1 matching over 9 bases. With 5 bases clipped from V and 4 bases from J, the junction kept 2 bases outside the gene matches. Germline V gives CDR1 MDHEN, CDR2 SYDVKM. The CDR3 runs 13 residues. The CDR3 loop is CASSGGQGYGYTF. CDR3 in DNA: TGTGCCAGCAGTGGGGGACAGGGCTATGGCTACACCTTC.

Details on this clone: Other DNA sequences in this sample translate to the same CDR3. V and J are TRBV18 and TRBJ1-1, with D perhaps matching TRBD1 (6 bases). Germline V gives CDR1 KGHSH, CDR2 LQKENI. CDR3 length: 15 amino acids. V was clipped by 1 base and J by 2 bases, with 11 bases between them. As DNA, the CDR3 is TGTGCCAGCTCACCACTGGGGGGCGGCAACACTGAAGCTTTCTTT. Its protein product is CASSPLGGGNTEAFF.

This chain uses TRBV7-9 with TRBJ2-3, with a weak D call TRBD1 (6 bases). V was cut by 5 bases and J by 0 bases, with 15 bases left in between. The CDR3 consists of 16 residues. Germline V CDR1 and CDR2: SEHNR, FQNEAQ (reference sequence). The CDR3 here is CASSPRDKGSTDTQYF. DNA of the CDR3: TGTGCCAGCAGCCCCCGGGACAAAGGGAGCACAGATACGCAGTATTTT.

The chain combines TRBV2 with TRBJ2-5, with a tentative D call TRBD1 (5 bases). CDR1 and CDR2 from the germline V gene are SNHLY and FYNNEI. V lost 8 bases and J 5 bases, leaving 15 bases between the germline ends. CDR3 length: 13 residues. The CDR3 protein is CASAKGRRETQYF. In DNA, the CDR3 is TGTGCCAGCGCAAAGGGGCGCCGGGAGACCCAGTACTTC.

The V and J genes are TRBV5-4 and TRBJ2-4; 8 nucleotides line up with TRBD1. CDR3 size: 13 residues. In germline, CDR1 is SGHNT, CDR2 YYREEE (reference sequence). Trimming cost V 4 bases and J 7 bases; bases outside gene matches: 4. CDR3 DNA: TGTGCCAGCAGCCGGACAGGGTGGAACATTCAGTACTTC. The encoded protein is CASSRTGWNIQYF. Full variable domain (missing parts from reference TRBV5-4 and TRBJ2-4): ETGVTQSPTHLIKTRGQQVTLRCSSQSGHNTVSWYQQALGQGPQFIFQYYREEENGRGNFPPRFSGLQFPNYSSELNVNALELDDSALYLCASSRTGWNIQYFGAGTRLSVL.

V gene TRBV2 combines with J gene TRBJ2-1, with D possibly TRBD2 on 6 matching bases. This CDR3 region has 13 residues. Trimming shortened V by 4 bases and J by 10 bases, and 14 bases separated the two germline ends. The germline CDR1 and CDR2 sequences are SNHLY and FYNNEI. The CDR3 spells CASSGVLGGEQFF. The CDR3 DNA follows: TGTGCCAGCAGTGGAGTTTTGGGAGGAGAGCAGTTCTTC.

The gene calls are TRBV5-1 and TRBJ1-1; D is perhaps TRBD1 (6 bases). Germline CDR1 is SGHRS and CDR2 is YFSETQ. The CDR3 length is 15 residues. Trimming cost V 5 bases and J 0 bases, with 14 bases left between them. The CDR3 DNA follows: TGCGCCAGCAGGCCCCAGGGGATGGTGAACACTGAAGCTTTCTTT. Encoded protein: CASRPQGMVNTEAFF.

This clone has a single count. The V and J genes are TRBV11-2 and TRBJ1-5, with D unclear. CDR3 length: 14 residues. The germline V gene encodes CDR1 SGHAT and CDR2 FQNNGV. V was cut by 5 bases and J by 2 bases, with 10 bases left in between. In DNA, the CDR3 is TGTGCCAGCAGCCATGGTCACGGCAATCAGCCCCAGCATTTT. Amino acids: CASSHGHGNQPQHF.

The V gene is TRBV9, the J gene TRBJ2-1; the match to TRBD1 covers 7 bases. This CDR3 has 19 residues. The germline V gene has CDR1 SGDLS and CDR2 YYNGEE. V shed 0 bases and J 1 base; nucleotides not matched to a gene: 13. The CDR3 here is CASSVATNGAGGSYNEQFF. The CDR3 DNA sequence: TGTGCCAGCAGCGTAGCTACGAATGGGGCAGGGGGATCCTACAATGAGCAGTTCTTC.

The chain carries TRBV6-5 and TRBJ1-2, with 7 bases that match TRBD1. The CDR3 extends over 12 amino acids. The germline gives CDR1 MNHEY, CDR2 SVGAGI. J gave up 4 bases and V 5 bases, and 1 base lay outside the gene matches. The DNA of the CDR3 is TGTGCCAGCAGTCGACAGGGCTATGGCTACACCTTC. Protein product: CASSRQGYGYTF.

V gene TRBV6-1 combines with J gene TRBJ2-2, with TRBD2 identical over 12 bases. The CDR3 has 19 residues. J was trimmed by 5 bases and V by 3 bases; bases with no gene match: 13. The germline V gene encodes CDR1 MNHNS and CDR2 SASEGT. The CDR3 DNA sequence: TGTGCCAGCAGTGACCCGCCCTCTAGCGGGAGGGGGAGGACCGGGGAGCTGTTTTTT. This encodes CASSDPPSSGRGRTGELFF.

V is TRBV11-1 and J is TRBJ1-2; 7 bases map to TRBD1. With V trimmed by 5 bases and J by 4 bases, 7 bases remained unmatched. This CDR3 is 14 amino acids long. Germline loops: CDR1 SGHAT, CDR2 FQDESV (reference sequence). The DNA for the CDR3 is TGTGCCAGCAGCGTTGTGGGGGACAGCTATGGCTACACCTTC. This translates into CASSVVGDSYGYTF.

The chain links TRBV14 to TRBJ2-2; D remains unclear. The CDR3 contains 15 residues. V was pared by 4 bases and J by 0 bases, with 9 bases between. CDR1 SGHDN and CDR2 FVKESK come from the germline V gene. In nucleotides, the CDR3 is TGTGCCAGCAGCCTACTCCTCGCGAACACCGGGGAGCTGTTTTTT. Protein sequence: CASSLLLANTGELFF. Together with reference TRBV14 and TRBJ2-2, the CDR3 gives the full variable domain: EAGVTQFPSHSVIEKGQTVTLRCDPISGHDNLYWYRRVMGKEIKFLLHFVKESKQDESGMPNNRFLAERTGGTYSTLKVQPAELEDSGVYFCASSLLLANTGELFFGEGSRLTVL.

The chain combines TRBV6-1 with TRBJ2-7; tentatively, D is TRBD1 or TRBD2 (5 bases each). The length of the CDR3 is 14 residues. Germline values: CDR1 MNHNS, CDR2 SASEGT. With 11 bases removed from V and 1 base from J, the gap between germline ends came to 18 bases. The CDR3 bases are TGTGCCGGGAGACAGATCCCTTCGTCCTACGAGCAGTACTTC. As protein: CAGRQIPSSYEQYF.

A remark on this clone: Compared with germline, one end of the junction differs, possibly owing to a read error. The V call is TRBV6-6, the J call TRBJ2-7; D remains ambiguous. There are 14 residues in the CDR3. CDR1 and CDR2 (germline): MNHNY, SVGAGI (reference sequence). The CDR3 sequence: CASSYSVLTPQLHF. CDR3 bases: TGTGCCAGCAGTTACTCCGTCCTGACCCCTCAGTTGCACTTC.

V usage is TRBV29-1 and J usage is TRBJ2-2, with 7 bases aligning to TRBD2. This CDR3 contains 14 residues. Germline V gene lookup returns CDR1 SQVTM and CDR2 ANQGSEA. V lost 6 bases and J lost 6; bases outside the gene matches: 10. The CDR3 DNA reads as TGCAGCGTACATTCCGGGGGGTCCCCCGGGGAGCTGTTTTTT. This codes for CSVHSGGSPGELFF.